These T cell receptor beta chains were read from a single sample in a study of blood T cell repertoires in COVID-19. Assay: immunoSEQ multiplex PCR; the TCRdb copy retains only in-frame clones and omits some. The sample has hundreds of thousands of clones, about 89% seen once. The specimen was peripheral blood. The receptors originated from a middle-aged man with acute or convalescent COVID-19. The CDR3 runs from the conserved cysteine through the conserved F or W. D genes are given only for firm matches. Clone sizes are given selectively: once, few, many, or a class where the clone is expanded.

CDR3 DNA	CDR3 protein	CDR3 length	V gene	J gene	D gene	clone size
TGTGCCAGCAGCTTAGATGGACAAATTAATCAGCCCCAGCATTTT	CASSLDGQINQPQHF	15	TRBV11-2	TRBJ1-5	.	.
TGTGCCATCAGTGAGTCATCAGCGGGTTGGGGGACAGGGAACTATGGCTACACCTTC	CAISESSAGWGTGNYGYTF	19	TRBV10-3	TRBJ1-2	TRBD1	.
TGTGCCAGCAGTCAGGGGACAGTTAACTCCTACGAGCAGTACTTC	CASSQGTVNSYEQYF	15	TRBV6-6	TRBJ2-7	TRBD1	.
TGTGCCAGCAGCCCTCGGACAGGGAACACCGGGGAGCTGTTTTTT	CASSPRTGNTGELFF	15	TRBV7-8	TRBJ2-2	TRBD1	few
TGTGCCAGCAGCTTGGGGCAATATTACTCTGGAAACACCATATATTTT	CASSLGQYYSGNTIYF	16	TRBV5-6	TRBJ1-3	.	.
TGTGCCAGTAGTAGGAAACAGGGGCTCTACGAGCAGTACTTC	CASSRKQGLYEQYF	14	TRBV19	TRBJ2-7	TRBD1	.
TGTGCCAGCACCAAATCCCAACAGGGGCGCACTGAAGCTTTCTTT	CASTKSQQGRTEAFF	15	TRBV6-5	TRBJ1-1	TRBD1	.
TGTGCCAGTAGTGTACAGGGGGACTATGGCTACACCTTC	CASSVQGDYGYTF	13	TRBV19	TRBJ1-2	TRBD1	.
TGCGCCAGCAGCCAAGTGGCTAGTAACAATGAGCAGTTCTTC	CASSQVASNNEQFF	14	TRBV4-1	TRBJ2-1	.	.
TGTGCCAGCAGCTCCGACAGTTACAATGAGCAGTTCTTC	CASSSDSYNEQFF	13	TRBV11-2	TRBJ2-1	.	.
TGTGCCAGCTCAATGACCCAGGGGTCGAACACTGAAGCTTTCTTT	CASSMTQGSNTEAFF	15	TRBV18	TRBJ1-1	.	.
TGTGCCAGCAGTTTAAATCGGGGGTACGAGCAGTACTTC	CASSLNRGYEQYF	13	TRBV12-3/TRBV12-4	TRBJ2-7	.	.
TGTGCCAGCAGCTTAGGGGGAGAAACTGAAGCTTTCTTT	CASSLGGETEAFF	13	TRBV7-8	TRBJ1-1	.	.
TGTGCTAGTGGTCCTTGGACAGGGTTGAGCTCTGGGGCCAACGTCCTGACTTTC	CASGPWTGLSSGANVLTF	18	TRBV12-5	TRBJ2-6	TRBD1	once
TGTGCCAGTACGAGCGGGGGGGCAAATGAGCAGTTCTTC	CASTSGGANEQFF	13	TRBV19	TRBJ2-1	TRBD2	.
TGTGCCAGCGGGCGAACCGGGGCCAACGTCCTGACTTTC	CASGRTGANVLTF	13	TRBV7-3	TRBJ2-6	.	.
TGCGCCAGCAGCTTAGGAGAAACATCCTCCTACAATGAGCAGTTCTTC	CASSLGETSSYNEQFF	16	TRBV5-1	TRBJ2-1	.	.
TGTGCCAGCAGCCCCAACAGGGGTGAGCAGTTCTTC	CASSPNRGEQFF	12	TRBV3-1/TRBV3-2	TRBJ2-1	TRBD1	.
TGTGCCAGCAGCCCTGGGACAGGTTTTTATGGCTACACCTTC	CASSPGTGFYGYTF	14	TRBV3-1/TRBV3-2	TRBJ1-2	TRBD1	once
TGTGCCAGCAGCGTGACAGGGGGCGAAGATGGCTACACCTTC	CASSVTGGEDGYTF	14	TRBV7-8	TRBJ1-2	TRBD1	.
TGTGCCAGCAGAGGGGTTTTGGGGCGCTCTGGAAACACCATATATTTT	CASRGVLGRSGNTIYF	16	TRBV2	TRBJ1-3	.	.
TGTGCCAGCAGGGGACTCTACAATGAGCAGTTCTTC	CASRGLYNEQFF	12	TRBV27	TRBJ2-1	.	.